These T cell receptor beta chains were read from a single sample in a study of naive and memory T cell subsets. TCRdb ran MiXCR on the 5' RACE reads and lists one entry per CDR3 protein. This sample yields more than 50,000 distinct CDR3 sequences, of which about 7% are seen a single time; 8% to 10% belongs to the top ten. These receptors originate from a male donor in good health. Each CDR3 is given with its conserved first and last residue. A D gene is named only where the DNA matches it firmly. Expanded clones get a size class; other rows say once, few or many, or leave the size out.

20	.	TRBV3-1	TRBJ2-1	many	CASSPPYGARISSSYNEQFF	TGTGCCAGCAGCCCTCCTTACGGGGCTAGGATCTCCAGCTCCTACAATGAGCAGTTCTTC
15	TRBD1	TRBV5-5	TRBJ1-1	.	CASSVGQGLNTEAFF	TGTGCCAGCAGCGTGGGACAGGGGTTGAACACTGAAGCTTTCTTT
13	TRBD1	TRBV6-6	TRBJ1-1	few	CASSTGTATEAFF	TGTGCCAGCAGTACGGGGACAGCCACTGAAGCTTTCTTT
17	.	TRBV14	TRBJ2-3	many	CASSQVGRAASTDTQYF	TGTGCCAGCAGCCAAGTCGGGCGGGCAGCTAGCACAGATACGCAGTATTTT
15	TRBD1	TRBV7-9	TRBJ1-1	many	CASSPGQAGDTEAFF	TGTGCCAGCAGCCCCGGACAGGCGGGCGACACTGAAGCTTTCTTT
15	.	TRBV6-5	TRBJ2-7	.	CASSFRNGGYYEQYF	TGTGCCAGCAGTTTCCGGAATGGAGGCTACTACGAGCAGTACTTC
12	.	TRBV6-6	TRBJ1-5	.	CASMGREQPQHF	TGTGCCAGCATGGGCAGGGAACAGCCCCAGCATTTT
14	.	TRBV29-1	TRBJ2-6	.	CSVGGLSGANVLTF	TGCAGCGTCGGGGGGCTCTCTGGGGCCAACGTCCTGACTTTC
14	TRBD1	TRBV20-1	TRBJ2-1	few	CSATPGQGINEQFF	TGCAGTGCTACTCCGGGACAGGGAATAAATGAGCAGTTCTTC
19	TRBD2	TRBV5-4	TRBJ2-1	.	CASSLGRLAGRPSYNEQFF	TGTGCCAGCAGCTTGGGTCGTCTAGCGGGTCGCCCCTCCTACAATGAGCAGTTCTTC
15	.	TRBV29-1	TRBJ2-5	many	CSVDPLGGDGKTQYF	TGCAGCGTTGATCCCCTGGGGGGCGATGGGAAGACCCAGTACTTC
16	.	TRBV6-5	TRBJ2-3	many	CASSYSGRAGADTQYF	TGTGCCAGCAGTTACTCGGGTAGAGCTGGCGCGGATACGCAGTATTTT
12	.	TRBV30	TRBJ2-3	.	CAWSPGRDTQYF	TGTGCCTGGAGTCCCGGACGAGATACGCAGTATTTT
16	TRBD2	TRBV6-5	TRBJ2-2	.	CASSQTRLGGAGELFF	TGTGCCAGCAGTCAGACAAGGCTTGGGGGGGCCGGGGAGCTGTTTTTT
13	TRBD1	TRBV6-5	TRBJ1-1	many	CASSSGQGRLAFF	TGTGCCAGCAGCTCAGGACAGGGAAGATTAGCTTTCTTT
14	TRBD2	TRBV2	TRBJ2-3	many	CASSDDAGADTQYF	TGTGCCAGCAGTGATGATGCGGGAGCAGATACGCAGTATTTT
15	.	TRBV27	TRBJ2-3	.	CASSYVGSLTDTQYF	TGTGCCAGCAGTTACGTCGGCTCTTTGACAGATACGCAGTATTTT
16	TRBD2	TRBV19	TRBJ2-1	many	CASRDSGSGRPAKQFF	TGTGCCAGTAGGGATTCAGGGAGCGGGAGGCCGGCCAAGCAGTTCTTC
16	.	TRBV4-1	TRBJ2-1	many	CASSPSRSAGRDEQFF	TGCGCCAGCAGCCCCTCCAGGAGCGCCGGAAGGGATGAGCAGTTCTTC
15	TRBD1	TRBV5-6	TRBJ2-3	few	CASSPGTAIANTQYF	TGTGCCAGCAGCCCCGGGACAGCTATCGCTAATACGCAGTATTTT
17	TRBD1	TRBV20-1	TRBJ2-7	.	CSAVLGTGGTTGNEQYF	TGCAGTGCGGTATTGGGGACAGGGGGAACCACCGGCAACGAGCAGTACTTC
14	TRBD1	TRBV5-1	TRBJ1-4	.	CASSWGQGQEKLFF	TGCGCCAGCAGCTGGGGACAGGGGCAGGAAAAACTGTTTTTT
14	.	TRBV6-1	TRBJ1-5	many	CASSVIGSNQPQHF	TGTGCCAGCAGTGTTATCGGTAGCAATCAGCCCCAGCATTTT
12	.	TRBV12-3/TRBV12-4	TRBJ1-1	many	CASSFMNTEAFF	TGTGCCAGCAGTTTTATGAACACTGAAGCTTTCTTT
14	.	TRBV28	TRBJ2-3	many	CASSKGSHTDTQYF	TGTGCCAGCAGTAAGGGGAGTCACACAGATACGCAGTATTTT
16	.	TRBV6-2/TRBV6-3	TRBJ2-6	many	CASSPLRDSGANVLTF	TGTGCCAGCAGCCCCCTCCGGGACTCTGGGGCCAACGTCCTGACTTTC
16	TRBD2	TRBV11-2	TRBJ2-3	few	CASSLGARGSPDTQYF	TGTGCCAGCAGCCTAGGGGCGCGGGGGTCCCCGGATACGCAGTATTTT
13	.	TRBV5-1	TRBJ1-1	few	CASSVEGFAEAFF	TGCGCCAGCAGCGTCGAGGGTTTCGCTGAAGCTTTCTTT
16	.	TRBV21-1	TRBJ2-3	few	CASSTQRGYRPDTQYF	TGTGCCAGCAGCACCCAGCGGGGATACCGTCCAGATACGCAGTATTTT
14	.	TRBV4-2	TRBJ2-7	many	CASSPSGLSYEQYF	TGTGCCAGCAGCCCCAGCGGACTGTCCTACGAGCAGTACTTC
13	.	TRBV11-2	TRBJ1-3	many	CASSFNKGNTIYF	TGTGCCAGCAGCTTCAATAAGGGAAACACCATATATTTT
16	.	TRBV6-1	TRBJ2-1	.	CASSGPARGVPNEQFF	TGTGCCAGCAGTGGACCAGCGAGAGGGGTCCCCAATGAGCAGTTCTTC